The clone carrying this TCR beta chain was counted a few times. The antigen is undetermined. A single record per CDR3 protein comes from TCRdb applying MiXCR to the reads. Of 150,000 to 200,000 distinct CDR3 sequences listed, under 30% are singletons. The data stem from a study of T cell repertoires in cytomegalovirus infection. Study details: Both a matching HLA type and CMV infection were indicated by public TCR beta signatures.

Germline V lookup: CDR1 SNHLY, CDR2 FYNNEI. This CDR3 has 12 residues. V lost 7 bases to trimming and J lost 4 bases, with 7 bases between them. The study, taken as a whole, reports: Clonotypes of TCR beta that were HLA-C-restricted and CMV-specific dominated the ex vivo response.

This sequence originates from a human donor in good health (CMV status not recorded). Some clones in this sample may be carry-over from other donors' samples. Specimen: PBMCs. This chain links TRBV2 with TRBJ2-2; D is unclear. CDR3 coding DNA: TGTGCCAGCACCGAGTCCACCGGGGAGCTGTTTTTT. Translation gives CASTESTGELFF.